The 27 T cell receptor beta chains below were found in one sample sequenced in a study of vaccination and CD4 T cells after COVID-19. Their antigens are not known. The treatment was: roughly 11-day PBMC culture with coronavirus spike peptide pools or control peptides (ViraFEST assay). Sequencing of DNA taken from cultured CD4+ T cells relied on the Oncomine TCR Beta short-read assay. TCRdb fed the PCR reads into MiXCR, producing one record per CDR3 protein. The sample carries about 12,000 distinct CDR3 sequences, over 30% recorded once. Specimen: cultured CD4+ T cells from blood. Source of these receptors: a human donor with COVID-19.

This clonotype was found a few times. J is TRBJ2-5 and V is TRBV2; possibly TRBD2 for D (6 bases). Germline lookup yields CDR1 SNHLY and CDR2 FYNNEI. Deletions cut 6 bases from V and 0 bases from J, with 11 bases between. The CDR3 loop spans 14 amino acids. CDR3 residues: CASRGKRDQETQYF. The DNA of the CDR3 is TGTGCCAGCAGGGGAAAGCGGGACCAAGAGACCCAGTACTTC.

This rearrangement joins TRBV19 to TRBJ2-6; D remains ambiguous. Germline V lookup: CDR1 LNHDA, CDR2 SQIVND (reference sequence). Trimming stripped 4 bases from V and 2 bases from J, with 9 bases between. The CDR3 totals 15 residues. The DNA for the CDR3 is TGTGCCAGTAGTAGGTCCGAACCTGGGGCCAACGTCCTGACTTTC. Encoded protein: CASSRSEPGANVLTF.

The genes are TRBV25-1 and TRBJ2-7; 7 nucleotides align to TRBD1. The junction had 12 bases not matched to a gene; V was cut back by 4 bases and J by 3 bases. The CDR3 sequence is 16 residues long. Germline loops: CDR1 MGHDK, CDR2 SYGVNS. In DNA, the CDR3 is TGTGCCAGCAGTGCACAGAGGGGGCGCGGAGACTACGAGCAGTACTTC. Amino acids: CASSAQRGRGDYEQYF.

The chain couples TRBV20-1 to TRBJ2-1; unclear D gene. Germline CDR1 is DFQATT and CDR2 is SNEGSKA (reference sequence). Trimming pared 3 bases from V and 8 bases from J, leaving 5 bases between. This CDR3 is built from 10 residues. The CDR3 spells CSASSHEQFF. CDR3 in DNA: TGCAGTGCTAGTTCCCATGAGCAGTTCTTC.

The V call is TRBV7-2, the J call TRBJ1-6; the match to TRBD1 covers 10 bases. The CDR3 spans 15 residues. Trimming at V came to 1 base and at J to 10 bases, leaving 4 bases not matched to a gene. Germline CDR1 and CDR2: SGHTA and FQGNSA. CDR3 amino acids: CASSLEGTGVSPLHF. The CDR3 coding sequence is TGTGCCAGCAGCTTAGAGGGGACAGGGGTATCACCCCTCCACTTT.

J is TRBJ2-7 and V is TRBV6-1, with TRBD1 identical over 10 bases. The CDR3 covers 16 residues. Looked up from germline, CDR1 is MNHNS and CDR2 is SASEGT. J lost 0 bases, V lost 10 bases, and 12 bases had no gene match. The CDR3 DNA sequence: TGTGCCACCTCCGGGACAGGGGTCCGGAGCTCCTACGAGCAGTACTTC. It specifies CATSGTGVRSSYEQYF.

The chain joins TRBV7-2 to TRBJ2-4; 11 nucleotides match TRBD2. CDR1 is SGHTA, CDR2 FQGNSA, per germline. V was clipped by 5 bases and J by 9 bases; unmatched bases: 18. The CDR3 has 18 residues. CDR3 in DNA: TGTGCCAGCAGCCCGATGCCCGGTAGCGGGGGGGCTGTTGGCATTCAGTACTTC. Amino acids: CASSPMPGSGGAVGIQYF.

CDR3 bases: TGTGCCAGCAACCCGGGCAGGGACAATTCACCCCTCCACTTT. It yields the protein CASNPGRDNSPLHF. The J gene is TRBJ1-6, the V gene TRBV19; possibly TRBD1 for D (5 bases). Germline CDR1 and CDR2: LNHDA and SQIVND (reference sequence). Trimming took 9 bases from V and 7 from J, leaving 16 bases between them. The CDR3 contains 14 residues.

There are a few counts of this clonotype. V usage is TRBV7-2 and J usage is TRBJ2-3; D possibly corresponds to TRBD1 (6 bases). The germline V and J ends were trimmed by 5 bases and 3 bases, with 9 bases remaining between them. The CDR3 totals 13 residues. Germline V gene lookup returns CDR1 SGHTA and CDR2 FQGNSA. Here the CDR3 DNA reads TGTGCCAGCAGCGGAGACAGGACAGATACGCAGTATTTT. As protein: CASSGDRTDTQYF.

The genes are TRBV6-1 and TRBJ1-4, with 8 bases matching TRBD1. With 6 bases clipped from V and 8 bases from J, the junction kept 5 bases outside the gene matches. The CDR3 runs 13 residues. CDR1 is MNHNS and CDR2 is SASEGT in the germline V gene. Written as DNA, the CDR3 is TGTGCCAGCAGGACAGGGGTCTACGAAAAACTGTTTTTT. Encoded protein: CASRTGVYEKLFF.

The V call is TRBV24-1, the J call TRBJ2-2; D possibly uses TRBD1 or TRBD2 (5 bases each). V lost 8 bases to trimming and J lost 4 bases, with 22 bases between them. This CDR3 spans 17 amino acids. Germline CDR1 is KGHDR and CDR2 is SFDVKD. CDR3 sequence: CATKGRNEGPGTGELFF. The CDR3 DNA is TGTGCCACCAAGGGGCGAAACGAGGGGCCGGGCACCGGGGAGCTGTTTTTT.

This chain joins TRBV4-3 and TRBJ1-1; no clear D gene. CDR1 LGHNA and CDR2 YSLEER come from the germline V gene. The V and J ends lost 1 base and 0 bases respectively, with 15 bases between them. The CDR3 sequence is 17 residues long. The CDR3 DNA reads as TGCGCCAGCAGCCAAGGTTTTACCGGGTATTTGAACACTGAAGCTTTCTTT. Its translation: CASSQGFTGYLNTEAFF.

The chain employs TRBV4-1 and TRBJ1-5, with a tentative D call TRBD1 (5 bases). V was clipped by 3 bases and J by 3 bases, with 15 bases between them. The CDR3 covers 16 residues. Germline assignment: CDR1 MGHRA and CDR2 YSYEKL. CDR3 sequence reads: CASSHGRAIFNQPQHF. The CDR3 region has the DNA TGCGCCAGCAGCCACGGCAGGGCAATTTTCAATCAGCCCCAGCATTTT.

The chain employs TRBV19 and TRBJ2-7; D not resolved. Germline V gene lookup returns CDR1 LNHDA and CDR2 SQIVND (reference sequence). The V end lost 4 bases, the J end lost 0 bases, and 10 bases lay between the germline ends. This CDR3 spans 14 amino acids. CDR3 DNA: TGTGCCAGTAGTAGTCGGGCATCCTCCTACGAGCAGTACTTC. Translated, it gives CASSSRASSYEQYF.

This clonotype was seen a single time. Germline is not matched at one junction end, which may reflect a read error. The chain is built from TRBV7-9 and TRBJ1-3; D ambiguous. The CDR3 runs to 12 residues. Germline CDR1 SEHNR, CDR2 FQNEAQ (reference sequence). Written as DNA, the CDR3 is TGCGCCAGCAGCGCGACAGGAAACACCATATATTTT. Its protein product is CASSATGNTIYF.

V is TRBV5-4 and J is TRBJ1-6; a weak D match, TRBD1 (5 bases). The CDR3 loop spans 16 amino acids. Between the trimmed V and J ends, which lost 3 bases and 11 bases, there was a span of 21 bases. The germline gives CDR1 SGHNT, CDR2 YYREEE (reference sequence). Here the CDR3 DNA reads TGTGCCAGCAGCTGGACCCCCGGGGGGGGTGGGACACCCCTCCACTTT. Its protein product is CASSWTPGGGGTPLHF.

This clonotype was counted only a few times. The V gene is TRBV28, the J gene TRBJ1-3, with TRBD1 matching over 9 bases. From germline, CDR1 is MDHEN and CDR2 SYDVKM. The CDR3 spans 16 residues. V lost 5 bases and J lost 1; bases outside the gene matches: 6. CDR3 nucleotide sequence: TGTGCCAGCAGTCCAATAGGGACAGGGTCTGGAAACACCATATATTTT. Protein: CASSPIGTGSGNTIYF.

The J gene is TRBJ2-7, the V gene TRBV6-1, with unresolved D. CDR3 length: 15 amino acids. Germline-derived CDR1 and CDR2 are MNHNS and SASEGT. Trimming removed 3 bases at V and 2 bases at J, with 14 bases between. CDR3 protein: CASSDLAAVTYEQYF. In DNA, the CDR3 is TGTGCCAGCAGTGATCTTGCGGCGGTTACCTACGAGCAGTACTTC.

In DNA form, the CDR3 reads TGTGCCAGCAGCAATCGGGACAGGAGGCATGAGCAGTTCTTC. It encodes CASSNRDRRHEQFF. The chain is built from TRBV5-5 and TRBJ2-1, with 8 bases matching TRBD1. J gave up 8 bases and V 4 bases, and 8 bases lay outside the gene matches. CDR1 is SGHKS and CDR2 is YYEKEE in the germline V gene (reference sequence). The CDR3 runs to 14 residues.

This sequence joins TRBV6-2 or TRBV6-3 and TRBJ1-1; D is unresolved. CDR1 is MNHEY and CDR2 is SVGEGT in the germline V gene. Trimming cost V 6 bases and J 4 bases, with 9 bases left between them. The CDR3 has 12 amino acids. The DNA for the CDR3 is TGTGCCAGCAGCTGGGGTGGCACTGAAGCTTTCTTT. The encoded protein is CASSWGGTEAFF.

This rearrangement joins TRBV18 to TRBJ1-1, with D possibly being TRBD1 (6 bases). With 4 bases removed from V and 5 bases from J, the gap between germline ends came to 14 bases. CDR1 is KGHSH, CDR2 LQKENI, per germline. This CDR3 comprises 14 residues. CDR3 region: CASSHGGAGTEAFF. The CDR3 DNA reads TGTGCCAGCTCACACGGGGGGGCTGGAACTGAAGCTTTCTTT.

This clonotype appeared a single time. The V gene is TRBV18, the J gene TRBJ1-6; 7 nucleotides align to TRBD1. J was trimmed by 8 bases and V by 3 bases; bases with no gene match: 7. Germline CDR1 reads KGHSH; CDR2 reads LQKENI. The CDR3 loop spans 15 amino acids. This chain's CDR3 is CASSPRTGTDSPLHF. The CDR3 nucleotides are TGTGCCAGCTCACCGCGGACAGGCACGGATTCACCCCTCCACTTT. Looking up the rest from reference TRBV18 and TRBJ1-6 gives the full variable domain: NAGVMQNPRHLVRRRGQEARLRCSPMKGHSHVYWYRQLPEEGLKFMVYLQKENIIDESGMPKERFSAEFPKEGPSILRIQQVVRGDSAAYFCASSPRTGTDSPLHFGNGTRLTVT.

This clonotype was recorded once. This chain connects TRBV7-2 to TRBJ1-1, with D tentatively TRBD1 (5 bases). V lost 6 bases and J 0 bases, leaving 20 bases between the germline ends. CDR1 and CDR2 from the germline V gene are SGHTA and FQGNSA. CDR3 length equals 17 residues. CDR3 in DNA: TGTGCCAGCAGGAGAGGTACAACCGGGACGGTGAACACTGAAGCTTTCTTT. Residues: CASRRGTTGTVNTEAFF.

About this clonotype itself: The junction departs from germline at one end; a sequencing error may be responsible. As DNA, the CDR3 is TGTGCCAGCAGCACCTTCAGGGCCGAGACCCAGTACTTT. It encodes CASSTFRAETQYF. V and J are TRBV11-3 and TRBJ2-5; possibly TRBD1 for D (5 bases). The CDR3 is 13 residues long. The germline gives CDR1 SGHNT, CDR2 YENEEA. The whole variable domain, filled in from reference TRBV11-3 and TRBJ2-5, reads EAGVVQSPRYKIIEKKQPVAFWCNPISGHNTLYWYLQNLGQGPELLIRYENEEAVDDSQLPKDRFSAERLKGVDSTLKIQPAELGDSAVYLCASSTFRAETQYFGPGTRLLVL.

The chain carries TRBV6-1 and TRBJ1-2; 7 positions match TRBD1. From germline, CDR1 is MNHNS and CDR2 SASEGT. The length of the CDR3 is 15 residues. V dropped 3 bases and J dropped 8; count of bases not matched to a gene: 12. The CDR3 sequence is CASSDQGGKSLGYTF. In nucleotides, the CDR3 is TGTGCCAGCAGTGACCAGGGGGGGAAATCCCTCGGCTACACCTTC.

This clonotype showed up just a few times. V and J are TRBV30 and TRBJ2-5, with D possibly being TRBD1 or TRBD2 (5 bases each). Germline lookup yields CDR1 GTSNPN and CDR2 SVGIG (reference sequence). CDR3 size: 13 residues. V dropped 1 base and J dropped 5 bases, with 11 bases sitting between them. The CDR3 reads CAWSGGRTETQYF. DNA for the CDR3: TGTGCCTGGAGTGGGGGCCGGACTGAGACCCAGTACTTC.

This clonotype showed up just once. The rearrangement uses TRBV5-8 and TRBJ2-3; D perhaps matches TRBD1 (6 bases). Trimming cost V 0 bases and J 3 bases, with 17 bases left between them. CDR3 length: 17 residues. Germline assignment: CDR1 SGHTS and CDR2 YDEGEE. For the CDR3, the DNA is TGTGCCAGCAGCTTGGCCGGTGGGGGCCGAGGAACAGATACGCAGTATTTT. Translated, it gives CASSLAGGGRGTDTQYF.